This T cell receptor (beta chain) appears in the sequencing data of a study of blood T cell repertoires in COVID-19. Study summary: COVID-19 samples collected from the United States, Italy and Spain covered acute and convalescent phases.

Cohorts were assigned according to the clinical history that participants reported. Per the original methods: The assay estimated nucleated cells by amplifying reference gene primers. Data came from immunoSEQ multiplex PCR; TCRdb stores just in-frame clones and leaves some out. Clonal size and the V and J genes are those of that table, whereas D and trimming came from the DNA. The table has roughly 200,000 clones, about 85% seen once. Sequenced input: PBMCs or T cells enriched from blood (not recorded which). This TCR was recovered from a man aged 40-49 years who had recovered from COVID-19.

CDR3: CATSDFVGAGYTF. The CDR3 nucleotides are TGTGCCACCAGTGATTTTGTGGGGGCTGGCTACACCTTC. The chain carries TRBV24-1 and TRBJ1-2; TRBD1 might be the D (6 bases). Trimming took off 1 base at V and 7 bases at J, with 9 bases between the two ends. There are 13 residues in the CDR3. Germline-derived CDR1 and CDR2 are KGHDR and SFDVKD.